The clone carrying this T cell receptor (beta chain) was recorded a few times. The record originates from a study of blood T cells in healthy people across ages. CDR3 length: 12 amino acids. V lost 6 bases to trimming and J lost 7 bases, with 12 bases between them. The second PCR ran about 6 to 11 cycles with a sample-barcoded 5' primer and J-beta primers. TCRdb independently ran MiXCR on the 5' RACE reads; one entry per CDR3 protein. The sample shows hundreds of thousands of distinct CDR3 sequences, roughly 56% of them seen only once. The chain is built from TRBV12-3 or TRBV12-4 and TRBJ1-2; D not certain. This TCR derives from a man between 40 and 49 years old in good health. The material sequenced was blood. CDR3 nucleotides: TGTGCCAGCAGCGAAGGACCTGTTGGCTACACCTTC. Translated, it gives CASSEGPVGYTF.